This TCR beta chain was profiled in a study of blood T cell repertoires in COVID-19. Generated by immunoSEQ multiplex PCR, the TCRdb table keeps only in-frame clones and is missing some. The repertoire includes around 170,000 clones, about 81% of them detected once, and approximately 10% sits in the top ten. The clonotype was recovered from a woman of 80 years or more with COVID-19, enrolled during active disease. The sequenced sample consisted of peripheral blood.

The CDR3 DNA is TGTGCCAGCAGCCCAGCGGCCGGGACAGGGTCCTACGAGCAGTACTTC. Amino acid sequence: CASSPAAGTGSYEQYF. The rearrangement links TRBV7-9 to TRBJ2-7, with 9 bases identical to TRBD1. The CDR3 is made up of 16 amino acids. CDR1 SEHNR and CDR2 FQNEAQ come from the germline V gene (reference sequence). V dropped 5 bases and J dropped 1; count of bases not matched to a gene: 9.